The 32 T cell receptor beta chains given below trace back to one sample, sequenced in a study of regulatory and conventional T cells in RAG deficiency. Only in-frame clones appear in the TCRdb table, and some are missing; sequencing was by immunoSEQ multiplex PCR. The data contain more than 40,000 clones, about nine tenths of them seen just once; the ten biggest clones take up 0.45% to 0.6%. Conventional CD4+ T cells were sorted from blood as CD25-low CD127-high cells. These sequences were also reported in another study, on regulatory T cells. That publication notes: The primer mix had 52 TRBV and 13 TRBJ primers.

The sequenced sample was CD4+ effector T cells sorted from blood. These TCRs come from a human donor in good health.

The V gene is TRBV2, the J gene TRBJ2-5; 7 positions agree with TRBD2. The CDR3 extends over 15 amino acids. Germline CDR1 is SNHLY and CDR2 is FYNNEI. V lost 3 bases to trimming and J lost 5 bases; unmatched junction nucleotides: 9. CDR3 coding DNA: TGTGCCAGCAGTGAGGGAGGGAGTGGTGGCGAGACCCAGTACTTC. Protein: CASSEGGSGGETQYF.

A few counts support this clone. Other DNA sequences in the sample encode the same CDR3. The chain links TRBV7-3 to TRBJ2-3, with 13 bases lining up with TRBD2. Per the germline V gene, CDR1 is SGHTA and CDR2 is FQGTGA. The CDR3 has 16 residues. V shed 5 bases and J 2 bases; nucleotides not matched to a gene: 4. The CDR3 spells CASSPGTSGDTDTQYF. Written as DNA, the CDR3 is TGTGCCAGCAGCCCCGGGACTAGCGGGGACACAGATACGCAGTATTTT.

This rearrangement joins TRBV7-9 to TRBJ2-7; 7 bases are a match to TRBD1. The length of the CDR3 is 16 residues. Germline V gives CDR1 SEHNR, CDR2 FQNEAQ (reference sequence). V gave up 0 bases and J gave up 1 base; unmatched junction bases: 6. The CDR3 spells CASSLAQGQRSYEQYF. Here the CDR3 DNA reads TGTGCCAGCAGCTTAGCCCAGGGACAGAGATCCTACGAGCAGTACTTC. Variable domain in full (rest from reference TRBV7-9 and TRBJ2-7): DTGVSQNPRHKITKRGQNVTFRCDPISEHNRLYWYRQTLGQGPEFLTYFQNEAQLEKSRLLSDRFSAERPKGSFSTLEIQRTEQGDSAMYLCASSLAQGQRSYEQYFGPGTRLTVT.

The chain couples TRBV21-1 to TRBJ2-4; the table's D call TRBD1 went unverified against the DNA. TRBV21-1 is classified as a pseudogene. CDR3 length: 19 amino acids. In DNA, the CDR3 is TGTGCCAGCAGCAAACCTCGCAGGTTTCAAACCCTAGCCAAAAACATTCAGTACTTC. Its translation: CASSKPRRFQTLAKNIQYF.

This clone appeared a single time. The V gene is TRBV7-6, the J gene TRBJ2-6; D is ambiguous. V gave up 2 bases and J gave up 0 bases, with 11 bases separating them. Germline assignment: CDR1 SGHVS and CDR2 FNYEAQ. This CDR3 contains 17 residues. The DNA for the CDR3 is TGTGCCAGCAGCTTATCCCCCCGCCCCTCTGGGGCCAACGTCCTGACTTTC. It yields the protein CASSLSPRPSGANVLTF.

This chain joins TRBV5-1 and TRBJ2-7; 8 nucleotides agree with TRBD2. This CDR3 is built from 15 residues. Per germline, CDR1 SGHRS and CDR2 YFSETQ. V gave up 5 bases and J gave up 0 bases; unmatched junction bases: 7. The CDR3 DNA follows: TGCGCCAGCAGGAAACCGGGAGGGAGCTCCTACGAGCAGTACTTC. This translates into CASRKPGGSSYEQYF. Full variable domain (rest looked up from reference TRBV5-1 and TRBJ2-7): KAGVTQTPRYLIKTRGQQVTLSCSPISGHRSVSWYQQTPGQGLQFLFEYFSETQRNKGNFPGRFSGRQFSNSRSEMNVSTLELGDSALYLCASRKPGGSSYEQYFGPGTRLTVT.

The gene calls are TRBV7-3 and TRBJ1-3, with D perhaps TRBD1 (5 bases). Trimming removed 0 bases at V and 2 bases at J, with 14 bases between. Germline V gene sequence: CDR1 SGHTA, CDR2 FQGTGA. This CDR3 has 17 residues. The CDR3 protein is CASSLTIQGAPGNTIYF. CDR3 nucleotide sequence: TGTGCCAGCAGCTTAACGATCCAGGGAGCCCCTGGAAACACCATATATTTT.

In this sample, this clone turned up once. The J gene is TRBJ2-1, the V gene TRBV19; D is unresolved. Germline assignment: CDR1 LNHDA and CDR2 SQIVND (reference sequence). CDR3 length equals 13 residues. V was trimmed by 1 base and J by 6 bases, leaving 7 bases between them. CDR3 DNA sequence: TGTGCCAGTAGTATAGGACTTAGCAATGAGCAGTTCTTC. This gives the protein CASSIGLSNEQFF.

This chain links TRBV6-5 with TRBJ2-4; 7 nucleotides align to TRBD2. J gave up 1 base and V 0 bases, and 0 bases lay outside the gene matches. This CDR3 has 15 amino acids. The germline CDR1 and CDR2 sequences are MNHEY and SVGAGI. The CDR3 region has the DNA TGTGCCAGCAGTTACTCGCGGGGGGCCAAAAACATTCAGTACTTC. It translates to CASSYSRGAKNIQYF.

The V and J genes are TRBV29-1 and TRBJ1-2, with D uncertain. The CDR3 extends over 14 amino acids. V lost 2 bases and J 1 base, leaving 11 bases between the germline ends. CDR1 is SQVTM and CDR2 is ANQGSEA in the germline V gene. Written as DNA, the CDR3 is TGCAGCGTTGAATGGCTTAACAGTAACTATGGCTACACCTTC. Translated: CSVEWLNSNYGYTF. Together with reference TRBV29-1 and TRBJ1-2, the CDR3 gives the full variable domain: SAVISQKPSRDICQRGTSLTIQCQVDSQVTMMFWYRQQPGQSLTLIATANQGSEATYESGFVIDKFPISRPNLTFSTLTVSNMSPEDSSIYLCSVEWLNSNYGYTFGSGTRLTVV.

The genes are TRBV2 and TRBJ2-6; D remains unclear. The CDR3 loop spans 16 amino acids. The V and J ends lost 2 bases and 2 bases respectively, with 10 bases between them. Looked up from germline, CDR1 is SNHLY and CDR2 is FYNNEI. The CDR3 DNA reads as TGTGCCAGCAGTGAACAGACCGGCGCTGGGGCCAACGTCCTGACTTTC. Translated, it gives CASSEQTGAGANVLTF.

The chain joins TRBV5-1 to TRBJ1-1; 8 nucleotides agree with TRBD1. V dropped 4 bases and J dropped 4; count of bases not matched to a gene: 9. Germline CDR1 SGHRS, CDR2 YFSETQ. The CDR3 length is 15 residues. CDR3 in DNA: TGCGCCAGCAGCCCGGACAGGGAGGCGGCCACTGAAGCTTTCTTT. Its translation: CASSPDREAATEAFF.

This clone was observed once. The chain recombines TRBV6-5 with TRBJ1-5; no firm D call. The germline V gene encodes CDR1 MNHEY and CDR2 SVGAGI. The length of the CDR3 is 13 residues. V lost 5 bases and J lost 5, with 10 bases in between. In DNA, the CDR3 is TGTGCCAGCAGTGAAACGGGGTATCAGCCCCAGCATTTT. Its translation is CASSETGYQPQHF.

This rearrangement joins TRBV4-2 to TRBJ2-2; 9 bases map to TRBD1. Germline V CDR1 and CDR2: LGHNA, YNFKEQ. The CDR3 extends over 16 amino acids. J was trimmed by 6 bases and V by 2 bases; bases with no gene match: 7. CDR3 nucleotides: TGTGCCAGCAGCCAAAATACAGGGGGCGCCTCCGGGGAGCTGTTTTTT. Translating it yields CASSQNTGGASGELFF.

The chain uses TRBV19 and TRBJ1-1; 9 bases fit TRBD1. The V segment lost 6 bases and the J segment 1 base; nucleotides outside the gene matches: 12. Germline V gives CDR1 LNHDA, CDR2 SQIVND (reference sequence). CDR3 size: 17 residues. CDR3 DNA: TGTGCCAGTAGCCTCTTTAAGGGACAGGGCGAGAACACTGAAGCTTTCTTT. Amino acids: CASSLFKGQGENTEAFF.

V is TRBV5-1 and J is TRBJ2-3; TRBD2 might be the D (5 bases). The V and J ends lost 1 base and 4 bases respectively, with 13 bases between them. This CDR3 is built from 15 residues. CDR1 and CDR2 (germline): SGHRS, YFSETQ. The CDR3 protein is CASSLSRGGSDTQYF. CDR3 DNA: TGCGCCAGCAGCTTGAGTCGGGGTGGTTCAGATACGCAGTATTTT.

The chain carries TRBV2 and TRBJ2-5; TRBD1 is a possible D gene (6 bases). CDR1 is SNHLY and CDR2 is FYNNEI in the germline V gene. The CDR3 runs 12 residues. V was clipped by 5 bases and J by 3 bases, with 7 bases between them. The CDR3 DNA is TGTGCCAGCAGTTGGACAGAAGAGACCCAGTACTTC. Amino acid sequence: CASSWTEETQYF.

The rearrangement uses TRBV7-2 and TRBJ1-4, with D possibly matching TRBD1 (5 bases). Trimming stripped 4 bases from V and 8 bases from J, with 17 bases between. CDR1 SGHTA and CDR2 FQGNSA come from the germline V gene. The CDR3 loop spans 15 amino acids. The CDR3 DNA reads TGTGCCAGCAGCTCCGCAGGGAAGGCCTCCGAAAAACTGTTTTTT. It translates to CASSSAGKASEKLFF.

The V call is TRBV27, the J call TRBJ2-7; TRBD2 matches at 10 bases. The trim removed 8 bases at V and 6 bases at J, leaving 4 bases unmatched. This CDR3 spans 12 amino acids. CDR1 is MNHEY and CDR2 is SMNVEV in the germline V gene (reference sequence). The CDR3 sequence is CASGAGGGEQYF. In DNA form, the CDR3 reads TGTGCCAGCGGAGCGGGAGGGGGCGAGCAGTACTTC.

V and J are TRBV7-2 and TRBJ2-1; 8 bases agree with TRBD2. The CDR3 has 19 residues. Trimming cost V 5 bases and J 5 bases; bases outside gene matches: 20. Germline values: CDR1 SGHTA, CDR2 FQGNSA. The CDR3 DNA reads TGTGCCAGCAGCCCTTCGGGACTAGTAAATAGGGTCCCCGACAATGAGCAGTTCTTC. Its protein product is CASSPSGLVNRVPDNEQFF.

The rearrangement links TRBV5-4 to TRBJ1-1, with D unresolved. The V end lost 3 bases, the J end lost 2 bases, and 11 bases lay between the germline ends. Looked up from germline, CDR1 is SGHNT and CDR2 is YYREEE (reference sequence). This CDR3 region has 14 residues. The CDR3 DNA reads as TGTGCCAGCAGCTCGAACAGTGGAAACACTGAAGCTTTCTTT. It encodes CASSSNSGNTEAFF.

The chain uses TRBV5-1 and TRBJ2-5; either TRBD1 or TRBD2 may fit D (6 bases each). The V gene's germline CDR1 is SGHRS and CDR2 YFSETQ. The CDR3 sequence is 16 residues long. With 2 bases removed from V and 2 bases from J, the gap between germline ends came to 16 bases. The CDR3 spells CASSLWEAGVQETQYF. Here the CDR3 DNA reads TGCGCCAGCAGCTTATGGGAGGCAGGGGTTCAAGAGACCCAGTACTTC. Based on the CDR3 plus reference TRBV5-1 and TRBJ2-5, the full variable domain is KAGVTQTPRYLIKTRGQQVTLSCSPISGHRSVSWYQQTPGQGLQFLFEYFSETQRNKGNFPGRFSGRQFSNSRSEMNVSTLELGDSALYLCASSLWEAGVQETQYFGPGTRLLVL.

The rearrangement uses TRBV27 and TRBJ1-2; 9 nucleotides line up with TRBD1. The V and J ends lost 2 bases and 2 bases, in that order; junction bases with no gene match: 0. The CDR3 consists of 14 residues. Germline V gene data show CDR1 as MNHEY and CDR2 as SMNVEV (reference sequence). The CDR3: CASSLGQGNYGYTF. The DNA for the CDR3 is TGTGCCAGCAGTTTAGGACAGGGGAACTATGGCTACACCTTC.

This rearrangement joins TRBV27 to TRBJ1-5; no clear D gene. Germline CDR1 MNHEY, CDR2 SMNVEV (reference sequence). Trimming left V 6 bases short and J 3 bases short, with 9 bases between. There are 13 residues in the CDR3. Here the CDR3 reads CASRITDNQPQHF. The CDR3 nucleotides are TGTGCCAGCAGAATCACAGACAATCAGCCCCAGCATTTT.

This chain links TRBV18 with TRBJ2-3; TRBD2 agrees at 8 bases. V lost 3 bases, J lost 4 bases, and 3 bases stayed unmatched. Germline CDR1 reads KGHSH; CDR2 reads LQKENI. The CDR3 runs to 14 residues. CDR3 sequence reads: CASSPGLEADTQYF. CDR3 in DNA: TGTGCCAGCTCACCGGGACTAGAGGCAGATACGCAGTATTTT. Using reference TRBV18 and TRBJ2-3 for the parts outside the CDR3, the full variable domain is NAGVMQNPRHLVRRRGQEARLRCSPMKGHSHVYWYRQLPEEGLKFMVYLQKENIIDESGMPKERFSAEFPKEGPSILRIQQVVRGDSAAYFCASSPGLEADTQYFGPGTRLTVL.

CDR3 sequence: CASSIRDASTETQYF. The CDR3 DNA reads TGTGCCAGTAGTATCAGGGACGCCAGTACAGAGACCCAGTACTTC. This sequence joins TRBV19 and TRBJ2-5, with D tentatively TRBD1 or TRBD2 (5 bases each). CDR3 length: 15 residues. Trimming left V 3 bases short and J 4 bases short, with 15 bases between. Germline V gives CDR1 LNHDA, CDR2 SQIVND (reference sequence).

The chain links TRBV18 to TRBJ2-1; 11 bases fit TRBD1. Germline V lookup: CDR1 KGHSH, CDR2 LQKENI. CDR3 size: 15 residues. Unmatched junction bases numbered 4, after V lost 5 bases and J lost 4 bases. DNA of the CDR3: TGTGCCAGCTCAACCGGACAGGGGGCTTACAATGAGCAGTTCTTC. This gives the protein CASSTGQGAYNEQFF.

The rearrangement joins TRBV7-3 to TRBJ2-6, with a weak D call TRBD1 (6 bases). The V gene's germline CDR1 is SGHTA and CDR2 FQGTGA. The CDR3 is 16 residues long. Trimming removed 5 bases at V and 2 bases at J, with 13 bases between. CDR3 nucleotides: TGTGCCAGCAGCGTCATGGCAGGGGCTGGGGCCAACGTCCTGACTTTC. Its protein is CASSVMAGAGANVLTF.

The V call is TRBV5-4, the J call TRBJ1-1, with D perhaps matching TRBD1 (6 bases). The CDR3 spans 14 residues. Germline CDR1 and CDR2: SGHNT and YYREEE (reference sequence). The V and J ends lost 4 bases and 4 bases respectively, with 14 bases between them. DNA of the CDR3: TGTGCCAGCAGCCAACGGGGGCTTGTCACTGAAGCTTTCTTT. The encoded protein is CASSQRGLVTEAFF.

A few counts support this clone. This sequence joins TRBV18 and TRBJ1-3; 9 positions match TRBD1. Germline values: CDR1 KGHSH, CDR2 LQKENI. The CDR3 has 17 amino acids. The junction had 8 bases not matched to a gene; V was cut back by 3 bases and J by 2 bases. The CDR3 is CASSPQTGTGTGNTIYF. CDR3 coding DNA: TGTGCCAGCTCACCCCAAACCGGGACAGGGACTGGAAACACCATATATTTT.

This sequence joins TRBV28 and TRBJ1-2; D ambiguous. This CDR3 contains 12 residues. Germline V gives CDR1 MDHEN, CDR2 SYDVKM. V was shortened by 2 bases and J by 4 bases, with 5 bases between the two germline ends. CDR3 region: CASSLRTYGYTF. CDR3 nucleotide sequence: TGTGCCAGCAGTTTAAGAACCTATGGCTACACCTTC.

This clone has a single count. The chain recombines TRBV28 with TRBJ1-6; maybe TRBD1 (5 bases). V shed 8 bases and J shed 7 bases, with 18 bases lying between them. The CDR3 sequence is 15 residues long. In germline, CDR1 is MDHEN, CDR2 SYDVKM. The CDR3 here is CASSNTGTRNSPLHF. DNA of the CDR3: TGTGCCAGCTCAAACACCGGGACGAGGAATTCACCCCTCCACTTT.